This T cell receptor beta chain was captured in a study of human T cells and chemical hapten exposure. Study context: Diphenylcyclopropenone doses were given weekly to the scalps of patients across the roughly 24-week study.

Unique molecular identifiers were affixed to discrete cDNA molecules within the library. MiXCR, run by TCRdb on the RACE reads, gives a single entry per CDR3 protein. The table shows some 99,000 distinct CDR3 sequences, with roughly a tenth occurring only once. Points on this clonotype: Sequence at one end of the junction differs from germline and may be a read error.

Time point of the sample: patch test 2, 6 weeks after DPC sensitization. Treatment given: therapeutic diphenylcyclopropenone sensitization with weekly scalp DPC. The TCR originated in a woman in her forties with alopecia areata. Some clones in this sample may be carry-over from other donors' samples. The sample in question was whole blood, obtained in connection with sensitization to the hapten diphenylcyclopropenone (DPC).

CDR3 nucleotides: TGTGCCAGCAGCTACCTAGCGGGGGAGATCTTC. Translating gives CASSYLAGEIF. The rearrangement links TRBV7-9 to TRBJ2-1; 10 nucleotides agree with TRBD2. The CDR3 contains 11 residues. In germline, CDR1 is SEHNR, CDR2 FQNEAQ (reference sequence).